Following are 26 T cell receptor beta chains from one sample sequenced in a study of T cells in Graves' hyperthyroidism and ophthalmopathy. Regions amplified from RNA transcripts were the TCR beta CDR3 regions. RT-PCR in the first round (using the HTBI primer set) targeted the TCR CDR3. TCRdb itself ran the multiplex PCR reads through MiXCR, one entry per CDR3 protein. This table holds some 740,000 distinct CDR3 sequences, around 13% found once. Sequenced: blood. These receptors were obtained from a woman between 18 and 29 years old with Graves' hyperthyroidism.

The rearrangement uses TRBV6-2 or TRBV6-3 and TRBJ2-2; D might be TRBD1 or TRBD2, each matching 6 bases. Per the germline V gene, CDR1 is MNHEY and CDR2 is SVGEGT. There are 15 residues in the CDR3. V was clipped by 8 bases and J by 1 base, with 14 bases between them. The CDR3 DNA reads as TGTGCCAGCGGGATAGGGGGACTGAACACCGGGGAGCTGTTTTTT. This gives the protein CASGIGGLNTGELFF.

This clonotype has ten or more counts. The CDR3 DNA sequence: TGTGCCAGCAGCTTCGACGACAGGGGGCATAACTATGGCTACACCTTC. It yields the protein CASSFDDRGHNYGYTF. V is TRBV7-2 and J is TRBJ1-2; 10 bases match TRBD1. CDR1 is SGHTA and CDR2 is FQGNSA in the germline V gene. The CDR3 totals 16 residues. Trimming cost V 3 bases and J 1 base; bases outside gene matches: 5.

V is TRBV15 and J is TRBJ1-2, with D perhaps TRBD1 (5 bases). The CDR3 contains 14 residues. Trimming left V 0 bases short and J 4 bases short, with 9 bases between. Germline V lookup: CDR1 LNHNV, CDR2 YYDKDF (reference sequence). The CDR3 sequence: CATSRDRASYGYTF. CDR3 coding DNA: TGTGCCACCAGCAGAGACAGGGCCTCCTATGGCTACACCTTC.

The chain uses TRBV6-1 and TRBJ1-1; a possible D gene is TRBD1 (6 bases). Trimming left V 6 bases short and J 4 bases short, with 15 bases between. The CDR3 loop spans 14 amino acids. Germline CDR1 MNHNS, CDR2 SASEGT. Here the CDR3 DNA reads TGTGCCAGCAGGGAATATACAGGGAGCACTGAAGCTTTCTTT. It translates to CASREYTGSTEAFF.

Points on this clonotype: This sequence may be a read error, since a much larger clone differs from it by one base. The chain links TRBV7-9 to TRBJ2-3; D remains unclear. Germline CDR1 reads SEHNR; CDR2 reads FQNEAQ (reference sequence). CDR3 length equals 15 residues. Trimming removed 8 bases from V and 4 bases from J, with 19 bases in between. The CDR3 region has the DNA TGTGCCAGCGAAAAACTCGTAGGGAATCCAGATACGCAGTATTTT. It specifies CASEKLVGNPDTQYF.

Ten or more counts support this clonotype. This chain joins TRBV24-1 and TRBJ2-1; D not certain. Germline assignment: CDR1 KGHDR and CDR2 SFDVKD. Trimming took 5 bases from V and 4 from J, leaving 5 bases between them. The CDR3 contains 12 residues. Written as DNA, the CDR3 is TGTGCCACCAGTGGAGCATACAATGAGCAGTTCTTC. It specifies CATSGAYNEQFF.

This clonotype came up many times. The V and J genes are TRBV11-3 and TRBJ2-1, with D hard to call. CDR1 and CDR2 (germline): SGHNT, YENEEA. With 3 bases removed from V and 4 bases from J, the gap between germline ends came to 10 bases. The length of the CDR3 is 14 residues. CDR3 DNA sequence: TGTGCCAGCAGCTTCCAAAGGGTATACAATGAGCAGTTCTTC. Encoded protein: CASSFQRVYNEQFF.

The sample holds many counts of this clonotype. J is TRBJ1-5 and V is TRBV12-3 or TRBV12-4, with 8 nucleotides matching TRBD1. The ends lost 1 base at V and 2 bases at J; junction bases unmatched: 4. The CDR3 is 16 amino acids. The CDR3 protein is CASSLEAGQGNQPQHF. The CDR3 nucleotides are TGTGCCAGCAGTTTAGAGGCGGGACAGGGCAATCAGCCCCAGCATTTT.

The CDR3 bases are TGTGCCAGCAGTGACGCCAGCTCTGGGGCCAACGTCCTGACTTTC. Its translation: CASSDASSGANVLTF. V gene TRBV25-1 combines with J gene TRBJ2-6; D is uncertain. The CDR3 is 15 amino acids. The germline V and J ends were trimmed by 3 bases and 0 bases, with 6 bases remaining between them. The germline CDR1 and CDR2 sequences are MGHDK and SYGVNS.

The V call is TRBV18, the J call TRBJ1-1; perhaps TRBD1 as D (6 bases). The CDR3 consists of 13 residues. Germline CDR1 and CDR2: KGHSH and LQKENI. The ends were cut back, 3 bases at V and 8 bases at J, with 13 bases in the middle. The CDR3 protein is CASSPGTQAEAFF. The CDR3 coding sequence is TGTGCCAGCTCACCTGGGACACAGGCCGAAGCTTTCTTT.

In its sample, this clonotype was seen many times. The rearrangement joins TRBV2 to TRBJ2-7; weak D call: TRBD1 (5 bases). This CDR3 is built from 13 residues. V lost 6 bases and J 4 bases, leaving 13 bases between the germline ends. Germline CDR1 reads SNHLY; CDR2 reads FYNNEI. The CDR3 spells CASRGQGLYEQYF. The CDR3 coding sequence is TGTGCCAGCAGGGGTCAGGGCTTATACGAGCAGTACTTC.

The CDR3 loop reads CASSGLGWGNEQFF. The CDR3 bases are TGTGCCAGCAGTGGCCTCGGCTGGGGCAATGAGCAGTTCTTC. This rearrangement joins TRBV2 to TRBJ2-1; D remains unclear. Germline-derived CDR1 and CDR2 are SNHLY and FYNNEI. Trimming took 4 bases from V and 6 from J, leaving 13 bases between them. This CDR3 is built from 14 residues.

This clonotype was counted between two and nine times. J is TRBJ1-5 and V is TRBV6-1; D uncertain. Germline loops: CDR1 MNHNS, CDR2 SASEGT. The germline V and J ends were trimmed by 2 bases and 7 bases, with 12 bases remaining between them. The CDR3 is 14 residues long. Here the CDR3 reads CASSEIWGGQPQHF. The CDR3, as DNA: TGTGCCAGCAGTGAAATCTGGGGAGGACAGCCCCAGCATTTT.

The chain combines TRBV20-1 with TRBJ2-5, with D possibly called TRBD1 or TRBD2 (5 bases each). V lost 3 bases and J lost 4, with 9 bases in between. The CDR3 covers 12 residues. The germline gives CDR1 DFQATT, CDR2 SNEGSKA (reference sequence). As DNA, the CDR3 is TGCAGTGCTAGGGGGGAGACAGAGACCCAGTACTTC. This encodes CSARGETETQYF.

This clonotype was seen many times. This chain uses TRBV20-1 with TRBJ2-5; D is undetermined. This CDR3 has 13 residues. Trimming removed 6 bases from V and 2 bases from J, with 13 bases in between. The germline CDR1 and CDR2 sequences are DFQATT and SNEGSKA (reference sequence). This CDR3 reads CSATPHTQETQYF. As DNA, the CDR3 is TGCAGTGCCACCCCCCATACACAAGAGACCCAGTACTTC.

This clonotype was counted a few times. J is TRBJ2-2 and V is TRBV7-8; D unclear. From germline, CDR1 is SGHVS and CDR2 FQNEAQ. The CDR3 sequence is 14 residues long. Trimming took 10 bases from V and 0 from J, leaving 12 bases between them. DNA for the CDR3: TGTGCCATCCCGAGAAGGACGAACACCGGGGAGCTGTTTTTT. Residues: CAIPRRTNTGELFF.

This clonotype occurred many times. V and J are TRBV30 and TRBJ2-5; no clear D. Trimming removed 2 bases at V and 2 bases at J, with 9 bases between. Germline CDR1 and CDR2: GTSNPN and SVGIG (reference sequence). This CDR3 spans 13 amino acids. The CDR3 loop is CAWSRVIQETQYF. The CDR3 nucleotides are TGTGCCTGGAGTAGAGTGATACAAGAGACCCAGTACTTC.

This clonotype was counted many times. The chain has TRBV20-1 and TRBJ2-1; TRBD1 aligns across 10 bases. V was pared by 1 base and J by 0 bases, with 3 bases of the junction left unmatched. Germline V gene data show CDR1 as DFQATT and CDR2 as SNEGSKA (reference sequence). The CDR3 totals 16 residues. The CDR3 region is CSARVRTGGSYNEQFF. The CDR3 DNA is TGCAGTGCTAGAGTTCGGACAGGGGGCTCCTACAATGAGCAGTTCTTC.

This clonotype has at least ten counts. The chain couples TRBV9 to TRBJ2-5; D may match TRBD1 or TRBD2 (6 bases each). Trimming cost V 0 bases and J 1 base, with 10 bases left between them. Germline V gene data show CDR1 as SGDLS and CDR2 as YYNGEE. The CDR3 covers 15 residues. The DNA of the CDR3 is TGTGCCAGCAGCGTAGAGGGGGGTAGCCAAGAGACCCAGTACTTC. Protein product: CASSVEGGSQETQYF.

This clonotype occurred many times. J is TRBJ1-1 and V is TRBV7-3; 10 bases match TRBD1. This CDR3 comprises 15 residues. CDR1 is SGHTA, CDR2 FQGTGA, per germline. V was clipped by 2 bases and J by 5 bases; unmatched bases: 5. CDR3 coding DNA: TGTGCCAGCAGCTTAGATAGGACAGGGGGAACTGAAGCTTTCTTT. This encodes CASSLDRTGGTEAFF.

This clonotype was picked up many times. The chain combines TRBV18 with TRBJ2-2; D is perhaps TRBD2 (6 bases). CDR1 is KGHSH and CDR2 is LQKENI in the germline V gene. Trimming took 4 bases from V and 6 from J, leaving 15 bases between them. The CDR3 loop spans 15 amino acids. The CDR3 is CASSLILARSGELFF. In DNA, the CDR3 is TGTGCCAGCTCACTGATACTAGCCCGGTCCGGGGAGCTGTTTTTT.

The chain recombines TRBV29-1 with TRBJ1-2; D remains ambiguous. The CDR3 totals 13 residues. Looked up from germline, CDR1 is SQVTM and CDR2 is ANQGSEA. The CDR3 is CGARYRDQDGYTF. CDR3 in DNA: TGCGGCGCTCGATACAGAGACCAAGATGGCTACACCTTC. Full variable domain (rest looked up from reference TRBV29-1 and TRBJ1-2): SAVISQKPSRDICQRGTSLTIQCQVDSQVTMMFWYRQQPGQSLTLIATANQGSEATYESGFVIDKFPISRPNLTFSTLTVSNMSPEDSSIYLCGARYRDQDGYTFGSGTRLTVV.

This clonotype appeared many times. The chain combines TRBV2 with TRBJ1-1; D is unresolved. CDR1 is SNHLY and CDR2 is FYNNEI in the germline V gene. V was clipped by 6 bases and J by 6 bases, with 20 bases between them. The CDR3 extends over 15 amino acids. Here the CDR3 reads CASSGRSSSSSEAFF. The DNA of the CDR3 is TGTGCCAGCAGCGGGCGCAGTTCGAGTTCATCTGAAGCTTTCTTT.

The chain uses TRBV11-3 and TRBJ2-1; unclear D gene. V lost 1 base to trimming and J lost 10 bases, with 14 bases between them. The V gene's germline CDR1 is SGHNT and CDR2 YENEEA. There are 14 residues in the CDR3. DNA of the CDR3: TGTGCCAGCAGCTTAGTATCCCGACTCCCCGAGCAGTTCTTC. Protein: CASSLVSRLPEQFF. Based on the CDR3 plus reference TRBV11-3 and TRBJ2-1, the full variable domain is EAGVVQSPRYKIIEKKQPVAFWCNPISGHNTLYWYLQNLGQGPELLIRYENEEAVDDSQLPKDRFSAERLKGVDSTLKIQPAELGDSAVYLCASSLVSRLPEQFFGPGTRLTVL.

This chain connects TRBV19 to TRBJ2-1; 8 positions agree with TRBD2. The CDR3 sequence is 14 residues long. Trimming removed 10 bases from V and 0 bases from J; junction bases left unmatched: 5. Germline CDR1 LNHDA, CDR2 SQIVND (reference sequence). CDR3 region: CATAGVSSYNEQFF. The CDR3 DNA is TGTGCCACAGCGGGAGTGAGCTCCTACAATGAGCAGTTCTTC.

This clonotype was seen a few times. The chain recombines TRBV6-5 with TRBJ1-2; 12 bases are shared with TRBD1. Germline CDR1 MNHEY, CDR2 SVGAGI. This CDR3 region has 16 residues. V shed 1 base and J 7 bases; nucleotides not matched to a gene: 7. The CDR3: CASSYWPGQGASGYTF. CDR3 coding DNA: TGTGCCAGCAGTTACTGGCCGGGACAGGGGGCCAGTGGCTACACCTTC.